Listed below are T cell receptor beta chains from one sample, sequenced in a study of blood T cells in healthy people across ages. TCRdb analysed the 5' RACE reads with MiXCR anew, one entry per CDR3 protein. Of 600,000 or so distinct CDR3 sequences in the sample, under 25% were seen once. Sample: blood. These receptor sequences come from a man between 65 and 85 years old in good health. The CDR3 runs from the conserved cysteine through the conserved F or W. D genes are given only for firm matches. Clone sizes are given selectively: once, few, many, or a class where the clone is expanded.

V: TRBV6-1; D: -; J: TRBJ2-4; size: few; DNA: TGTGCCGTAGGGGGAGGCAAAAACATTCAGTACTTC; CDR3: CAVGGGKNIQYF
V: TRBV7-2; D: -; J: TRBJ2-3; size: -; DNA: TGTGCCAGCAGCTTATCTCACTACGATTCGCAGTATTTT; CDR3: CASSLSHYDSQYF
V: TRBV5-1; D: -; J: TRBJ1-4; size: few; DNA: TGCGCCAGCAGCTTAGGGTTGGGAGACGGTGAAAAACTGTTTTTT; CDR3: CASSLGLGDGEKLFF
V: TRBV7-9; D: -; J: TRBJ2-5; size: few; DNA: TGTGCCAGCAGCCTGCCCAGGCTAGCCTGGGAGACCCAGTACTTC; CDR3: CASSLPRLAWETQYF
V: TRBV9; D: -; J: TRBJ2-2; size: few; DNA: TGTGCCAGCAGCGGAGAGGCGCGCACCGGGGAGCTGTTTTTT; CDR3: CASSGEARTGELFF
V: TRBV29-1; D: -; J: TRBJ2-4; size: few; DNA: TGCAGCGTCCGGGAAAACATTCAGTACTTC; CDR3: CSVRENIQYF
V: TRBV29-1; D: -; J: TRBJ2-3; size: few; DNA: TGCAGCGTTGAGAGTGGAAAGGGTCCTACGCAGTATTTT; CDR3: CSVESGKGPTQYF
V: TRBV7-9; D: -; J: TRBJ1-4; size: many; DNA: TGTGCCAGCAGCCCCCCCCTCAGTAATGAAAAACTGTTTTTT; CDR3: CASSPPLSNEKLFF
V: TRBV2; D: -; J: TRBJ2-3; size: -; DNA: TGTGCCAGCTCTCCCCTAGGGACAGATACGCAGTATTTT; CDR3: CASSPLGTDTQYF
V: TRBV9; D: TRBD1; J: TRBJ2-1; size: -; DNA: TGTGCCAGCAGCTACAGGGGGCTTGAAAACAATGAGCAGTTCTTC; CDR3: CASSYRGLENNEQFF
V: TRBV6-5; D: -; J: TRBJ1-3; size: -; DNA: TGTGCCAGCAGTTACTCGGGGGTCTCTGGAAACACCATATATTTT; CDR3: CASSYSGVSGNTIYF
V: TRBV7-3; D: TRBD1; J: TRBJ2-2; size: -; DNA: TGTGCCAGCAGCTTAACACCAAGGGGGCCGGCCGGGGAGCTGTTTTTT; CDR3: CASSLTPRGPAGELFF
V: TRBV7-2; D: -; J: TRBJ2-5; size: -; DNA: TGTGCCAGCAGCTTAGTAGAGATCCAAGAGACCCAGTACTTC; CDR3: CASSLVEIQETQYF
V: TRBV21-1; D: -; J: TRBJ2-5; size: few; DNA: TGTGCCAGCCCGCTCTACCGGGACAGGGTGTCCCAAGAGACCCAGTACTTC; CDR3: CASPLYRDRVSQETQYF
V: TRBV14; D: TRBD2; J: TRBJ2-1; size: -; DNA: TGTGCCAGCAGCCAAGATGTGGGAGGGAGCTCCTACAATGAGCAGTTCTTC; CDR3: CASSQDVGGSSYNEQFF
V: TRBV20-1; D: -; J: TRBJ2-1; size: few; DNA: TGCAGTGCTGAAGGGGGCAATGAGCAGTTCTTC; CDR3: CSAEGGNEQFF
V: TRBV7-9; D: -; J: TRBJ2-6; size: many; DNA: TGTGCCAGCAGCCAGGGGACTCCTGGGAGCTCTGGGGCCAACGTCCTGACTTTC; CDR3: CASSQGTPGSSGANVLTF
V: TRBV6-2/TRBV6-3; D: TRBD1; J: TRBJ1-5; size: few; DNA: TGTGCCAGCCATAGGGGGCTAGAGCAGCCCCAGCATTTT; CDR3: CASHRGLEQPQHF
V: TRBV11-3; D: -; J: TRBJ2-1; size: many; DNA: TGTGCCAGCAGCATAAGCTCCTACAATGAGCAGTTCTTC; CDR3: CASSISSYNEQFF
V: TRBV5-1; D: TRBD1; J: TRBJ1-4; size: -; DNA: TGCGCCAGCAGCTGGACCTGGGACAGGGTGAATGAAAAACTGTTTTTT; CDR3: CASSWTWDRVNEKLFF
V: TRBV15; D: TRBD2; J: TRBJ2-1; size: -; DNA: TGTGCCACCAGTTCTAGGGAGCGGGAGACCCGGAATGAGCAGCTCTTC; CDR3: CATSSRERETRNEQLF
V: TRBV7-2; D: TRBD2; J: TRBJ2-5; size: -; DNA: TGTGCCAGCAGCATCATTAGCGGGAGGCAAGAGACCCAGTACTTC; CDR3: CASSIISGRQETQYF
V: TRBV20-1; D: -; J: TRBJ2-3; size: -; DNA: TGCAGTGCTAGGCGGGAACTAGTCGGCGATACGCAGTATTTT; CDR3: CSARRELVGDTQYF
V: TRBV15; D: -; J: TRBJ2-1; size: few; DNA: TGTGCCACCAGCAAATCGGGGGCCGTTAGAGACAATGAGCAGTTCTTC; CDR3: CATSKSGAVRDNEQFF
V: TRBV5-1; D: -; J: TRBJ2-3; size: -; DNA: TGCGCCAGCAGCCCGACTGTAGCCCCCACAGATACGCAGTATTTT; CDR3: CASSPTVAPTDTQYF
V: TRBV3-1; D: TRBD1; J: TRBJ2-7; size: -; DNA: TGTGCCAGCAGCCACAGGGGGCGTGGGTACGAGCAGTACTTC; CDR3: CASSHRGRGYEQYF
V: TRBV29-1; D: -; J: TRBJ1-1; size: many; DNA: TGCAGCGTTGAAGGGCAGCTAGGGGCTGAAGCTTTCTTT; CDR3: CSVEGQLGAEAFF
V: TRBV6-5; D: TRBD1; J: TRBJ1-2; size: -; DNA: TGTGCCAGCAGTTCGATGACAGGGCCTTATGGCTACACCTTC; CDR3: CASSSMTGPYGYTF
V: TRBV28; D: -; J: TRBJ2-4; size: many; DNA: TGTGCCAGCACCAGCGGGCCGAAAAACATTCAGTACTTC; CDR3: CASTSGPKNIQYF
V: TRBV27; D: -; J: TRBJ2-3; size: -; DNA: TGTGCCAGCACAGGGGACACCGCGGGAGATACGCAGTATTTT; CDR3: CASTGDTAGDTQYF
V: TRBV7-9; D: -; J: TRBJ1-4; size: -; DNA: TGTGCCAGCACCAAAGCGAAACAGGGTTATGAAAAACTGTTTTTT; CDR3: CASTKAKQGYEKLFF
V: TRBV27; D: -; J: TRBJ1-6; size: -; DNA: TGTGCCAGCACCTCTGGACGTATCTATAATTCACCCCTCCACTTT; CDR3: CASTSGRIYNSPLHF
V: TRBV12-3/TRBV12-4; D: -; J: TRBJ2-5; size: -; DNA: TGTGCCAGCAGTTTCGGGAACGCGAGGTACCAAGAGACCCAGTACTTC; CDR3: CASSFGNARYQETQYF
V: TRBV7-2; D: TRBD1; J: TRBJ1-2; size: -; DNA: TGTGCCAGCAGCTTAACGGGAACAGGGGGCCAAGGCTACACCTTC; CDR3: CASSLTGTGGQGYTF
V: TRBV3-1; D: -; J: TRBJ1-2; size: few; DNA: TGTGCCAGCAGCCCGGGGGCCAGCAGCTATGGCTACACCTTC; CDR3: CASSPGASSYGYTF
V: TRBV20-1; D: TRBD2; J: TRBJ2-1; size: -; DNA: TGCAGTGTTACTACGGGGCTAGCGGACTCCTACAATGAGCAGTTCTTC; CDR3: CSVTTGLADSYNEQFF
V: TRBV5-5; D: -; J: TRBJ2-3; size: many; DNA: TGTGCCAGCAGCTTGCACTGGGGCGGCACAGATACGCAGTATTTT; CDR3: CASSLHWGGTDTQYF
V: TRBV7-9; D: TRBD1; J: TRBJ1-2; size: few; DNA: TGTGCCAGCAGCTTGACCGACAGGGCCCCTAACTATGGCTACACCTTC; CDR3: CASSLTDRAPNYGYTF
V: TRBV9; D: -; J: TRBJ1-5; size: -; DNA: TGTGCCAGCAGCGCGCAGGGCAACAATCAGCCCCAGCATTTT; CDR3: CASSAQGNNQPQHF
V: TRBV20-1; D: -; J: TRBJ1-2; size: -; DNA: TGCAGTGCCCCACGGGACGGCTATGGCTACACCTTC; CDR3: CSAPRDGYGYTF
V: TRBV19; D: TRBD1; J: TRBJ1-5; size: -; DNA: TGTGCCAGTAGTAGACAGGGGGCGATAAGCAATCAGCCCCAGCATTTT; CDR3: CASSRQGAISNQPQHF